The 14 T cell receptor beta chains given below trace back to one sample, sequenced in a study of T cell clones after liver transplantation. TCRdb's copy holds only in-frame clones and misses some; the assay was immunoSEQ multiplex PCR. This table holds nearly 15,000 clones, 92% found once. Material: CD8+ T cells from blood, obtained before liver transplant. These receptors all stem from a human donor who received a liver transplant.

The chain has TRBV29-1 and TRBJ2-3; 10 bases line up with TRBD2. Germline-derived CDR1 and CDR2 are SQVTM and ANQGSEA. This CDR3 is 17 amino acids long. V lost 7 bases and J lost 5; bases outside the gene matches: 18. The DNA of the CDR3 is TGCAGCGCACAGACTCAGGGGCTAGCGGGAGTGGTAGATACGCAGTATTTT. Its protein product is CSAQTQGLAGVVDTQYF.

This chain links TRBV5-1 with TRBJ2-3; TRBD2 matches at 11 bases. Trimming removed 0 bases from V and 6 bases from J; junction bases left unmatched: 6. This CDR3 comprises 16 residues. Per the germline V gene, CDR1 is SGHRS and CDR2 is YFSETQ. CDR3 DNA: TGCGCCAGCAGCTTGGGACTAGCGGGGAAAGAGGATACGCAGTATTTT. Encoded protein: CASSLGLAGKEDTQYF. Variable domain in full (rest from reference TRBV5-1 and TRBJ2-3): KAGVTQTPRYLIKTRGQQVTLSCSPISGHRSVSWYQQTPGQGLQFLFEYFSETQRNKGNFPGRFSGRQFSNSRSEMNVSTLELGDSALYLCASSLGLAGKEDTQYFGPGTRLTVL.

The V and J genes are TRBV27 and TRBJ1-1, with D perhaps TRBD1 (5 bases). Germline-derived CDR1 and CDR2 are MNHEY and SMNVEV (reference sequence). The germline V and J ends were trimmed by 8 bases and 2 bases, with 9 bases remaining between them. This CDR3 has 12 residues. For the CDR3, the DNA is TGTGCCAGCGGGGGACTTAACACTGAAGCTTTCTTT. Its protein product is CASGGLNTEAFF.

This chain joins TRBV7-2 and TRBJ2-5; D may be TRBD1 or TRBD2 (6 bases each). The ends were cut back, 3 bases at V and 1 base at J, with 15 bases in the middle. From germline, CDR1 is SGHTA and CDR2 FQGNSA. The CDR3 contains 16 residues. The DNA of the CDR3 is TGTGCCAGCAGCTTGGCCTCGAGGGGGGCCCAAGAGACCCAGTACTTC. Protein product: CASSLASRGAQETQYF.

The V gene is TRBV11-1, the J gene TRBJ2-3; D might be TRBD2 (6 bases). Germline CDR1 and CDR2: SGHAT and FQDESV (reference sequence). Trimming removed 6 bases at V and 5 bases at J, with 12 bases between. The CDR3 totals 13 residues. The CDR3 sequence: CASSYRRGDTQYF. For the CDR3, the DNA is TGTGCCAGCAGTTACCGGCGGGGAGATACGCAGTATTTT.

This clone came up once. The chain carries TRBV27 and TRBJ1-2; D is unresolved. V was shortened by 2 bases and J by 5 bases, with 15 bases between the two germline ends. The CDR3 loop spans 15 amino acids. Per germline, CDR1 MNHEY and CDR2 SMNVEV (reference sequence). The CDR3 DNA follows: TGTGCCAGCAGTTTAAACAAGGGCACGACTTATGGCTACACCTTC. This sequence encodes CASSLNKGTTYGYTF.

The chain employs TRBV4-2 and TRBJ2-6; no firm D call. The CDR3 spans 19 residues. Germline V gene lookup returns CDR1 LGHNA and CDR2 YNFKEQ. V lost 0 bases and J lost 0, with 15 bases in between. This CDR3 is CASSQDLGIAVSGANVLTF. The CDR3 coding sequence is TGTGCCAGCAGCCAAGATTTAGGGATTGCGGTCTCTGGGGCCAACGTCCTGACTTTC.

The chain uses TRBV27 and TRBJ2-1; 8 positions agree with TRBD2. V trimming: 5 bases; J trimming: 9 bases; junction bases outside the gene matches: 9. The CDR3 has 14 residues. Germline V gene sequence: CDR1 MNHEY, CDR2 SMNVEV (reference sequence). CDR3 sequence (DNA): TGTGCCAGCAGTGTCGCGGGGGGCTGGGGTGAGCAGTTCTTC. It is translated as CASSVAGGWGEQFF.

The chain has TRBV4-2 and TRBJ2-7; weak D call: TRBD2 (5 bases). With 0 bases removed from V and 2 bases from J, the gap between germline ends came to 11 bases. This CDR3 comprises 15 residues. CDR1 is LGHNA and CDR2 is YNFKEQ in the germline V gene. The CDR3 loop reads CASSQETTSPYEQYF. In DNA, the CDR3 is TGTGCCAGCAGCCAAGAGACTACGAGTCCCTACGAGCAGTACTTC.

The rearrangement uses TRBV7-9 and TRBJ1-1; D is ambiguous. The CDR3 runs to 13 residues. V dropped 2 bases and J dropped 2 bases, with 6 bases sitting between them. Germline V CDR1 and CDR2: SEHNR, FQNEAQ (reference sequence). CDR3 amino acids: CASSLPDNTEAFF. The DNA of the CDR3 is TGTGCCAGCAGCTTACCCGACAACACTGAAGCTTTCTTT.

The chain couples TRBV28 to TRBJ2-1; perhaps TRBD1 as D (5 bases). The CDR3 is made up of 15 amino acids. V lost 8 bases and J 0 bases, leaving 14 bases between the germline ends. The germline V gene has CDR1 MDHEN and CDR2 SYDVKM. CDR3 amino acids: CASLPQGASYNEQFF. DNA for the CDR3: TGTGCCAGCCTTCCTCAGGGTGCCTCCTACAATGAGCAGTTCTTC.

V is TRBV7-9 and J is TRBJ2-1; possibly TRBD2 for D (6 bases). The ends were cut back, 7 bases at V and 0 bases at J, with 13 bases in the middle. This CDR3 has 15 amino acids. Germline V lookup: CDR1 SEHNR, CDR2 FQNEAQ (reference sequence). The DNA of the CDR3 is TGTGCCAGCACTCTGTGGGACTCCTCCTACAATGAGCAGTTCTTC. As protein: CASTLWDSSYNEQFF.

This sequence joins TRBV13 and TRBJ2-5; D is possibly TRBD1 (5 bases). Trimming left V 3 bases short and J 5 bases short, with 13 bases between. Germline assignment: CDR1 PRHDT and CDR2 FYEKMQ (reference sequence). CDR3 length: 14 amino acids. This CDR3 reads CASSFVQGEETQYF. The CDR3 DNA is TGTGCCAGCAGCTTCGTCCAGGGTGAGGAGACCCAGTACTTC.

V gene TRBV6-5 combines with J gene TRBJ2-6; D may be TRBD2 (5 bases). Germline values: CDR1 MNHEY, CDR2 SVGAGI. The CDR3 extends over 16 amino acids. Deletions cut 0 bases from V and 0 bases from J, with 6 bases between. DNA for the CDR3: TGTGCCAGCAGTTACTCGGAGGTCTCTGGGGCCAACGTCCTGACTTTC. Its translation is CASSYSEVSGANVLTF.